This is a list of T cell receptor beta chains from one sample in a study of cytomegalovirus exposure and HLA in healthy donors. Assay used: immunoSEQ multiplex PCR; TCRdb lists only in-frame clones, some missing. The sample includes about 89,000 clones, approximately 65% of them seen just once. Sequenced sample: PBMCs. All receptors come from a man between 25 and 39 years old in good health and CMV-seronegative. Each CDR3 is given with its conserved first and last residue. Each record gives: clone size, V gene, D gene, J gene, CDR3 DNA, CDR3 protein. The D gene is left open where the match is weak. The listing skips clone size in some rows; elsewhere it reads once, few, many or a size class.

>once|TRBV27|TRBD1|TRBJ2-3
TGTGCCAGCAGTATCCGGGACAGGTCCACAGATACGCAGTATTTT
CASSIRDRSTDTQYF
>-|TRBV7-9|-|TRBJ1-1
TGTGCCAGCACCCTGGCGGGAGGGGTTAATACTGAAGCTTTCTTT
CASTLAGGVNTEAFF
>-|TRBV19|TRBD2|TRBJ2-1
TGTGCCAGTAGGAAGCGGGGAGGGAACAATGAGCAGTTCTTC
CASRKRGGNNEQFF
>-|TRBV27|-|TRBJ1-1
TGTGCCACCCTATCTATGAACACTGAAGCTTTCTTT
CATLSMNTEAFF
>-|TRBV6-5|-|TRBJ2-1
TGTGCCAGCAGTTATACCGGGTCCTATTTGGCAGAGCAGTTCTTC
CASSYTGSYLAEQFF
>-|TRBV5-1|TRBD1|TRBJ1-1
TGCCCCAGCAGCTTGGGGGACAGCCCGAACACTGAAGCTTTCTTT
CPSSLGDSPNTEAFF
>few|TRBV19|TRBD1|TRBJ1-1
TGTGCCAGTAGTCAAGCGGGACAGGGGTGGAAAGCTGAAGCTTTCTTT
CASSQAGQGWKAEAFF
>-|TRBV28|-|TRBJ1-5
TGTGCCAGCAGGCCCGGCAGTTTGAGGCAGCCCCAGCATTTT
CASRPGSLRQPQHF
>-|TRBV4-2|TRBD1|TRBJ1-6
TGTGCCAGCAGCCAACTCCAAGATACAGGGGACGGTTCACCCCTCCACTTT
CASSQLQDTGDGSPLHF
>few|TRBV5-8|-|TRBJ2-7
TGTGCCAGCAGCTTCGCAGGCCAGTACGAGCAGTACTTC
CASSFAGQYEQYF
>-|TRBV7-9|TRBD1|TRBJ2-2
TGTGCCAGCAGCTTAGCCTCGATCATGGGACAGTCAAGTCGCGGGGAGCTGTTTTTT
CASSLASIMGQSSRGELFF
>few|TRBV5-1|-|TRBJ2-5
TGCGCCAGCAGCTCTGCGTCTAGGAGTGGAGAGACCCAGTACTTC
CASSSASRSGETQYF
>-|TRBV6-6|TRBD2|TRBJ2-1
TGTGCCAGCAGACTTAGCGGGGGGCGTTACAATGAGCAGTTCTTC
CASRLSGGRYNEQFF
>-|TRBV19|TRBD1|TRBJ2-7
TGTGCCAGTAGTACCTTGGGACAGGGAGACGAGCAGTACTTC
CASSTLGQGDEQYF
>-|TRBV12-5|-|TRBJ1-1
TGTGCTAGTGGTTTGGTACCAGGACACCCATACACAGAGAACACTGAAGCTTTCTTT
CASGLVPGHPYTENTEAFF
>-|TRBV5-4|TRBD1|TRBJ1-2
TGTGCCAGCAGCTCGACAGGGGGTGACTATGGCTACACCTTC
CASSSTGGDYGYTF
>once|TRBV11-2|TRBD1|TRBJ1-2
TGTGCCAGCAGCCCGGGGACAGTTAACTATGGCTACACCTTC
CASSPGTVNYGYTF
>-|TRBV27|-|TRBJ1-6
TGTGCCAGCAGTTTTAGTCTTTCACCCCTCCACTTT
CASSFSLSPLHF
>medium-sized|TRBV5-6|TRBD2|TRBJ2-1
TGTGCCAGCAGCTTGCGGCGGGGGATCCACAATGAGCAGTTCTTC
CASSLRRGIHNEQFF
>-|TRBV5-1|-|TRBJ1-1
TGCGCCAGCAGCTCGACAGGGAACACTGAAGCTTTCTTT
CASSSTGNTEAFF
>-|TRBV7-8|-|TRBJ1-3
TGTGCCAGCAGCTTAGTGGGGGGAACTGGAAACACCATATATTTT
CASSLVGGTGNTIYF
>-|TRBV4-3|TRBD1|TRBJ1-4
TGCGCCAGCAGCCTTGGGACAGGGGTAAAACTGTTTTTT
CASSLGTGVKLFF
>-|TRBV5-1|TRBD2|TRBJ2-5
TGCGCCAGCAGCTTTAAACTAGCGGGAGGGGAGACCCAGTACTTC
CASSFKLAGGETQYF
>-|TRBV4-1|TRBD2|TRBJ2-7
TGCGCCAGCAGCCAAGGACTAGCGGGATGTGAGCAGTACTTC
CASSQGLAGCEQYF
>-|TRBV7-8|-|TRBJ2-7
TGTGCCAGCAGCTTAGCGGCCTCCATAACCTACGAGCAGTACTTC
CASSLAASITYEQYF
>-|TRBV6-5|TRBD1|TRBJ1-1
TGTGCCACCGGACAGGGCTCGGGGACAGTCGCTGAAGCTTTCTTT
CATGQGSGTVAEAFF
>-|TRBV20-1|-|TRBJ1-4
TGCAGTGCCTTGGAGTATGAAAAACTGTTTTTT
CSALEYEKLFF
>few|TRBV15|-|TRBJ2-2
TGTGCCACCCACGGTTATTTCGCCGGGGAGCTGTTTTTT
CATHGYFAGELFF
>-|TRBV20-1|-|TRBJ2-7
TGCAGTGCCCTTTTGTTGAACGAGCAGTACTTC
CSALLLNEQYF
>once|TRBV7-2|-|TRBJ1-1
TGTGCCAGCAGCGAGGACACTCGGGCTTTCTTT
CASSEDTRAFF
>few|TRBV5-1|-|TRBJ2-5
TGCGCCAGCAGCTTGGGACAGTTCCAAGAGACCCAGTACTTC
CASSLGQFQETQYF
>few|TRBV2|TRBD2|TRBJ2-7
TGTGCCAGCAGACGGGAATCCGGCGGGGGAACCTACGAGCAGTACTTC
CASRRESGGGTYEQYF
>once|TRBV28|TRBD1|TRBJ1-3
TGTGCCAGCCAGGACAGGGGAAGAAACACCATATATTTT
CASQDRGRNTIYF
>-|TRBV30|-|TRBJ1-1
TGTGCCTGGAGGTGGGGGGGGGCACTTACTGAAGCCTTCTTT
CAWRWGGALTEAFF
>once|TRBV6-1|-|TRBJ1-1
TGTGCCAGCAGTGAGGAGGTTAGCACTGAAGCTTTCTTT
CASSEEVSTEAFF
>-|TRBV15|-|TRBJ2-3
TGTGCCACCAGCAGGGCAGGGTTAACAGATACGCAGTATTTT
CATSRAGLTDTQYF
>-|TRBV15|-|TRBJ1-1
TGTGCCACCAGCAGAGAGGGGCGAGGGAACACTGAAGCTTTCTTT
CATSREGRGNTEAFF
>-|TRBV30|-|TRBJ2-1
TGTGCCTGGAGTGTAAGTAGCTTCGATGAGCAGTTCTTC
CAWSVSSFDEQFF
>-|TRBV4-3|-|TRBJ1-1
TGCGCCAGCAGCCAAGGTGTACCTGGGTCCGGGGACACTGAAGCTTTCTTT
CASSQGVPGSGDTEAFF
>-|TRBV4-3|-|TRBJ1-2
TGCGCCAGCAGCCAAGTAGCGGGGCTGGATGGCTACACCTTC
CASSQVAGLDGYTF
>few|TRBV7-6|TRBD2|TRBJ2-1
TGTGCCAGCAGCTTCCGCCTAGCGGGAGGCTATGAGCAGTTCTTC
CASSFRLAGGYEQFF
>-|TRBV30|TRBD1|TRBJ1-6
TGTGCCTGGAACCCGGGACAGGGGTCCCTCCACTTT
CAWNPGQGSLHF
>once|TRBV6-5|-|TRBJ2-3
TGTGCCAGCAGTTACTCGAAGGCAGGGGGCACAGATACGCAGTATTTT
CASSYSKAGGTDTQYF
>-|TRBV19|TRBD1|TRBJ1-5
TGTGCCAGTAGGATACAGGGGACAGGACAGCCCCAGCATTTT
CASRIQGTGQPQHF
>-|TRBV27|-|TRBJ1-2
TGTGCCAGCAGTTTTCTTACAGGAGGCTACACCTTC
CASSFLTGGYTF
>-|TRBV7-2|-|TRBJ1-3
TGTGCCAGCAGCCTCCTGGGAAACACCATATATTTT
CASSLLGNTIYF
>-|TRBV19|TRBD1|TRBJ2-7
TGTGCCAGTAGTGACCGGGACAGACCCTACGAGCAGTACTTC
CASSDRDRPYEQYF
>-|TRBV5-1|TRBD1|TRBJ2-1
TGCGCCAGCAGCGCTCCGGGACAGGGGGCCTATGAGCAGTTCTTC
CASSAPGQGAYEQFF